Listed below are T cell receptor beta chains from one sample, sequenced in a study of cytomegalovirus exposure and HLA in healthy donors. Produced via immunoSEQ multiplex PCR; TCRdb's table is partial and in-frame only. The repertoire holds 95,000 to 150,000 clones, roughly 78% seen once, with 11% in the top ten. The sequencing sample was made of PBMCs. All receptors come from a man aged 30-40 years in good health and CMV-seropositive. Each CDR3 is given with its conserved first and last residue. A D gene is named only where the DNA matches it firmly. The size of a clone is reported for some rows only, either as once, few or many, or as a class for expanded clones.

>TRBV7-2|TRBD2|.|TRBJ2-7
CASSLVSSGTQYEQYF
TGTGCCAGCAGCTTAGTTTCCAGCGGGACCCAGTACGAGCAGTACTTC
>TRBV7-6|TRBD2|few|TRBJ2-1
CASSLSPMGTSGIGFF
TGTGCCAGCAGCTTAAGCCCAATGGGGACTAGCGGGATAGGGTTCTTC
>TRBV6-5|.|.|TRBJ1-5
CATSGRRNQPQHF
TGTGCCACCTCCGGGAGGCGGAATCAGCCCCAGCATTTT
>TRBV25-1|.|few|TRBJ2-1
CASRPGHGWYNEQFF
TGTGCCAGCAGACCCGGACATGGTTGGTACAATGAGCAGTTCTTC
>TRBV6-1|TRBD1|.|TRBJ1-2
CASSESPGGQWDGYTF
TGTGCCAGCAGTGAATCGCCAGGGGGTCAATGGGATGGCTACACCTTC
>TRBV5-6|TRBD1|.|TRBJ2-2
CASSFGTGGAFGELFF
TGTGCCAGCAGCTTCGGGACAGGGGGCGCGTTCGGGGAGCTGTTTTTT
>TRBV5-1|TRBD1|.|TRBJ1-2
CASSPDREVYGYTF
TGCGCCAGCAGCCCCGACAGGGAAGTCTATGGCTACACCTTC
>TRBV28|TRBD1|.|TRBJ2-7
CASISPPGGNYEQYF
TGTGCCAGCATCAGTCCTCCAGGGGGAAACTACGAGCAGTACTTC
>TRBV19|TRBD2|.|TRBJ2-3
CASSPGLRTDTQYF
TGTGCCAGTAGCCCGGGACTACGCACAGATACGCAGTATTTT
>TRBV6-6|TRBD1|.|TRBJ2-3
CASSYNRDSSTDTQYF
TGTGCCAGCAGTTACAACAGGGACAGTAGCACAGATACGCAGTATTTT
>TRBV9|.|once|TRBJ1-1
CASSVSAGLNTEAFF
TGTGCCAGCAGCGTATCAGCAGGGCTAAACACTGAAGCTTTCTTT
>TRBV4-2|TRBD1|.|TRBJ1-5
CASSQDRSGGTDQWPQHF
TGTGCCAGCAGCCAAGATAGGTCAGGCGGGACAGACCAGTGGCCCCAGCATTTT
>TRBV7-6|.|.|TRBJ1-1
CASSLEGVDTEAFF
TGTGCCAGCAGCTTAGAGGGGGTCGACACTGAAGCTTTCTTT
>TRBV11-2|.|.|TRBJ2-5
CASSFSGQRTYQETQYF
TGTGCCAGCAGCTTCTCAGGACAGCGGACGTACCAAGAGACCCAGTACTTC
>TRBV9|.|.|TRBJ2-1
CASSARSGNEQFF
TGTGCCAGCAGCGCCCGAAGCGGCAATGAGCAGTTCTTC
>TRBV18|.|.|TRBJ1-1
CASSQLDKNTEAFF
TGTGCCAGCTCACAACTGGACAAGAACACTGAAGCTTTCTTT
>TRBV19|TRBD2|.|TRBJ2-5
CASSERTSGDATQYF
TGTGCCAGTAGTGAACGGACTAGCGGGGACGCGACCCAGTACTTC
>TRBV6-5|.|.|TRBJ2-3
CASTRDLSTDTQYF
TGTGCCAGCACCAGGGACTTGAGCACAGATACGCAGTATTTT
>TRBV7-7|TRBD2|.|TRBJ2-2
CASRKSGSALGTGELFF
TGTGCCAGCAGGAAAAGCGGGAGCGCCCTTGGCACCGGGGAGCTGTTTTTT
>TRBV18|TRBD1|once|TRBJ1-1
CASSPRQGSANTEAFF
TGTGCCAGCTCACCCAGACAGGGGAGTGCGAACACTGAAGCTTTCTTT
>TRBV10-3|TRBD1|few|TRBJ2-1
CAIRNPDRGDTYNEQFF
TGTGCCATCAGAAATCCAGACAGGGGAGACACCTACAATGAGCAGTTCTTC
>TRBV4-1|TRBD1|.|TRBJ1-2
CASSQEDRGLSEYGYTF
TGCGCCAGCAGCCAAGAGGACAGGGGGCTAAGTGAGTACGGCTACACCTTC
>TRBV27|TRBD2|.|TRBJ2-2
CASTNSWREGRGELFF
TGTGCCAGCACCAACTCTTGGAGGGAGGGTAGGGGGGAGCTGTTTTTT
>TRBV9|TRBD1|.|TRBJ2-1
CASTLHSGTGAYNEQFF
TGTGCCAGCACCCTACATTCCGGGACAGGGGCTTACAATGAGCAGTTCTTC
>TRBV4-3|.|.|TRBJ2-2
CASSQDFYGAGELFF
TGCGCCAGCAGCCAAGATTTCTACGGGGCCGGGGAGCTGTTTTTT
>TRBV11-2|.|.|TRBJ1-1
CASSLVQGKAFF
TGTGCCAGCAGCTTAGTTCAGGGAAAAGCTTTCTTT
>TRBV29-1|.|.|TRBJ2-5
CSVGKGLYETQYF
TGCAGCGTGGGTAAGGGACTGTACGAGACCCAGTACTTC
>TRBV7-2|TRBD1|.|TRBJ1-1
CASSSNRGPRTEAFF
TGTGCCAGCAGCTCAAACAGGGGCCCGAGGACTGAAGCTTTCTTT
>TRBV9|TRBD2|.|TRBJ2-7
CASSVAGGPYEQYF
TGTGCCAGCAGCGTAGCGGGAGGGCCCTACGAGCAGTACTTC
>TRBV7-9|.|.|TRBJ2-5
CASSHQETQYF
TGTGCCAGCAGCCATCAAGAGACCCAGTACTTC
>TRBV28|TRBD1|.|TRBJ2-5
CASSLGTGSETQYF
TGTGCCAGCAGTTTGGGGACAGGGTCGGAGACCCAGTACTTC
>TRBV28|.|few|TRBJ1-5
CASSRVSQHF
TGTGCCAGCAGCCGCGTCTCCCAGCATTTT
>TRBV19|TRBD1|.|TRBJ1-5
CASGELPGQGSHQPQHF
TGTGCCAGCGGCGAACTACCGGGACAGGGTAGCCATCAGCCCCAGCATTTT
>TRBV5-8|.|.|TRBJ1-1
CASSLTRLNTEAFF
TGTGCCAGCAGCCTGACAAGATTGAACACTGAAGCTTTCTTT
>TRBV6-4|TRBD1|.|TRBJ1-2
CASSAGQGGNYGYTF
TGTGCCAGCAGCGCCGGACAGGGGGGAAACTATGGCTACACCTTC
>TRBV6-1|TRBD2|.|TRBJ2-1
CASSVLGGRGNSHEQFF
TGTGCCAGCAGTGTCTTGGGCGGGAGGGGGAATTCTCATGAGCAGTTCTTC
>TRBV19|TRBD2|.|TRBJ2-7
CASSPRAGDEQYF
TGTGCCAGTAGTCCCCGGGCGGGGGACGAGCAGTACTTC
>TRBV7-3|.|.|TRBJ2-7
CASRDIRTYEQYF
TGTGCCAGTCGGGACATTCGGACCTACGAGCAGTACTTC
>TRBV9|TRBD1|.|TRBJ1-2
CASSVGGTGGKYGYTF
TGTGCCAGCAGCGTAGGCGGAACAGGGGGCAAGTATGGCTACACCTTC
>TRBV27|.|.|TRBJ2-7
CASSTRYTYEQYF
TGTGCCAGCAGTACCAGGTATACCTACGAGCAGTACTTC
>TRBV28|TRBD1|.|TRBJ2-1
CASKRDRGRHNEQFF
TGTGCCAGCAAGAGGGACAGGGGGCGGCACAATGAGCAGTTCTTC
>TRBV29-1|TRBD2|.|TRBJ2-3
CSAQTGGGDTQYF
TGCAGCGCCCAAACGGGGGGAGGCGATACGCAGTATTTT
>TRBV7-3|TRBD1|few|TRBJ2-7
CASSSGTGGYEQYF
TGTGCCAGCAGCTCGGGGACAGGGGGCTACGAGCAGTACTTC
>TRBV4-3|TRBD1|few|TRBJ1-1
CASSQDWGTGGAEAFF
TGCGCCAGCAGCCAAGATTGGGGGACAGGGGGGGCTGAAGCTTTCTTT
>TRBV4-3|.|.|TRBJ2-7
CASSQGLRVHEQYF
TGCGCCAGCAGCCAGGGCCTTAGAGTCCACGAGCAGTACTTC